The sequence of this T cell receptor (beta chain) was determined in a study of cytomegalovirus exposure and HLA in healthy donors. With regard to this clone: Its antigen is not identified.

Study-level results: Later, an analysis found that TCR clusters from the first cohort tended to co-occur in the 90 to 150 validation repertoires. Rare TCR sequences predominated, though certain public TCRs were found in many donors.

Assay used: immunoSEQ multiplex PCR; TCRdb lists only in-frame clones, some missing. The sample lists some 150,000 clones, about 89% occurring once. This CDR3 region has 14 residues. The V segment lost 6 bases and the J segment 3 bases; nucleotides outside the gene matches: 5. Germline assignment: CDR1 SNHLY and CDR2 FYNNEI. The origin of this receptor is a young woman in good health and CMV-seropositive. The chain uses TRBV2 and TRBJ2-4, with 7 nucleotides matching TRBD2. The sequencing sample was made of PBMCs. CDR3 nucleotides: TGTGCCAGCAGGAGCAGGGAGGGCAAAAACATTCAGTACTTC. Protein sequence: CASRSREGKNIQYF.